This TCR beta chain is drawn from a study of cytomegalovirus exposure and HLA in healthy donors. The study's findings and limits: In a later analysis, across HLA loci, associated TCR counts were highest for DRB1, lowest for HLA-C.

This CDR3 is 17 amino acids long. J lost 1 base, V lost 5 bases, and 13 bases had no gene match. Germline V gene sequence: CDR1 SEHNR, CDR2 FQNEAQ (reference sequence). As for this clone: Its target is not known.

The PCR made use of 60 Vbeta and 13 Jbeta primers. Generated by immunoSEQ multiplex PCR, the TCRdb table keeps only in-frame clones and is missing some. The sample shows about 200,000 clones, approximately 70% of them seen only once. The sequenced material came from PBMCs. The gene calls are TRBV7-9 and TRBJ1-1, with TRBD1 identical over 7 bases. This clonotype was obtained from a man aged 35 to 55 in good health and CMV-seropositive. Here the CDR3 DNA reads TGTGCCAGCAGCCTACACGGTTGGCAGGGGGAGAACACTGAAGCTTTCTTT. Encoded protein: CASSLHGWQGENTEAFF. Complete variable domain (other parts from reference TRBV7-9 and TRBJ1-1): DTGVSQNPRHKITKRGQNVTFRCDPISEHNRLYWYRQTLGQGPEFLTYFQNEAQLEKSRLLSDRFSAERPKGSFSTLEIQRTEQGDSAMYLCASSLHGWQGENTEAFFGQGTRLTVV.